One and the same sample provided the 2 T cell receptor beta chains below, sequenced in a study of CD8 T cells in ankylosing spondylitis. General observations from the study: Seemingly distinctive of ankylosing spondylitis blood was a TCR beta motif formed by eight highly homologous variants.

No antigen is known for these receptors. In TCRdb, the 5' RACE reads were re-called with MiXCR into one record per CDR3 protein. The repertoire has approximately 300,000 distinct CDR3 sequences, around 8% of them found once; the top ten carry just over 14%. Input material: blood, either unsorted or a sorted T cell fraction (not recorded which). The source of these receptors is a male donor with ankylosing spondylitis.

This clonotype was seen more than once but under ten times. The chain combines TRBV7-6 with TRBJ2-7; TRBD1 might be the D (5 bases). The CDR3 runs to 14 residues. Between the trimmed V and J ends, which lost 1 base and 5 bases, there was a span of 12 bases. Germline V gives CDR1 SGHVS, CDR2 FNYEAQ. CDR3 loop: CASSLGLRDHEQYF. The CDR3 bases are TGTGCCAGCAGCTTAGGGCTCAGGGATCACGAGCAGTACTTC.

This clonotype was detected ten times or more. The V and J genes are TRBV9 and TRBJ2-1, with TRBD2 as a possible D gene (6 bases). CDR1 SGDLS and CDR2 YYNGEE come from the germline V gene. Between the trimmed V and J ends, which lost 2 bases and 4 bases, there was a span of 10 bases. The CDR3 loop spans 14 amino acids. The CDR3 sequence is CASSVGGIYNEQFF. The CDR3 DNA reads as TGTGCCAGCAGCGTGGGCGGGATTTACAATGAGCAGTTCTTC.